The subject of this entry is one T cell receptor (beta chain). The target antigen is unknown. CDR3 length: 14 residues. The germline V gene encodes CDR1 KGHSH and CDR2 LQKENI. TCR beta libraries carry UMIs added by 5'RACE template switching. No DNA is given; TCRdb re-called the 5' RACE reads and lists each CDR3 protein once. The sample has 500,000 to 600,000 distinct CDR3 sequences. This specimen belongs to a study of T cells expressing NK-cell markers. The wider study: Beta-chain profiling covered CD3+CD56+NKG2C+, CD3+CD56+NKG2C- and CD3+CD56-NKG2C+ sorted subsets. General study points: Four donors' CD3+CD56-NKG2C+ cells were dominated by the same clonotypes. It was still unclear whether expanded NKG2C+ T cell clones were HCMV specific.

V and J are TRBV18 and TRBJ2-3; there is no DNA to check the TCRdb D call of TRBD1. The TCR sequence derives from a man younger than 30 in good health. Input material: blood T cells: a sorted CD56 or NKG2C T cell subset, CD4+ or CD8+ T cells, or bulk PBMC T cells (not recorded which). The CDR3 sequence is CASSRDRAPDTQYF.